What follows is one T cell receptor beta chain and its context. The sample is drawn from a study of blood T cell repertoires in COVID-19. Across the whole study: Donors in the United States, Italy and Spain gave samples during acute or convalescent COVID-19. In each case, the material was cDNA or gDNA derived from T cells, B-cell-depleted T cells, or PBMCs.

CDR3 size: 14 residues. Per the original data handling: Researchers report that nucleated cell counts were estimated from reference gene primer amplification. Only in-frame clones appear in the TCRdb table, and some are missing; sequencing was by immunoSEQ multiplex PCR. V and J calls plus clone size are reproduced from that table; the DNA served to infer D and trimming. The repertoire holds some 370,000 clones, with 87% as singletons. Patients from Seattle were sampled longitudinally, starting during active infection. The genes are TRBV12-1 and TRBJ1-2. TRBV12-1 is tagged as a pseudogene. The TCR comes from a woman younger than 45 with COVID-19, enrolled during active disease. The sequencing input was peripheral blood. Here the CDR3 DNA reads TGTGCCAGCAGCGGCGGGACGCGAACCCACGGCTACACCTTC. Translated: CASSGGTRTHGYTF.